The present TCR beta chain was sequenced within a study of PD-1 blockade in classical Hodgkin lymphoma. Study-wide results and limits: Reports indicated that newly diagnosed patients had lower baseline TCR diversity than healthy donors did.

Repertoires were generated with immunoSEQ multiplex PCR, while TCRdb's copy carries only in-frame clones and drops some. The sample carries 25,000 to 30,000 clones, roughly 71% recorded once. CDR1 and CDR2 (germline): SGHRS, YFSETQ. This CDR3 is 15 amino acids long. Trimming pared 5 bases from V and 0 bases from J, leaving 14 bases between. As concerns this clone: Its target is not known.

In every patient, relapse followed autologous stem cell transplantation, while exposure to brentuximab vedotin differed. Here the sequenced sample was peripheral blood mononuclear cells (PBMCs), taken before the second cycle of nivolumab. The origin of this receptor is a human donor with classical Hodgkin lymphoma. The chain uses TRBV5-1 and TRBJ1-1; D is perhaps TRBD1 (6 bases). CDR3 amino acids: CASRQGGGMNTEAFF. Written as DNA, the CDR3 is TGCGCCAGCAGACAGGGAGGGGGGATGAACACTGAAGCTTTCTTT.